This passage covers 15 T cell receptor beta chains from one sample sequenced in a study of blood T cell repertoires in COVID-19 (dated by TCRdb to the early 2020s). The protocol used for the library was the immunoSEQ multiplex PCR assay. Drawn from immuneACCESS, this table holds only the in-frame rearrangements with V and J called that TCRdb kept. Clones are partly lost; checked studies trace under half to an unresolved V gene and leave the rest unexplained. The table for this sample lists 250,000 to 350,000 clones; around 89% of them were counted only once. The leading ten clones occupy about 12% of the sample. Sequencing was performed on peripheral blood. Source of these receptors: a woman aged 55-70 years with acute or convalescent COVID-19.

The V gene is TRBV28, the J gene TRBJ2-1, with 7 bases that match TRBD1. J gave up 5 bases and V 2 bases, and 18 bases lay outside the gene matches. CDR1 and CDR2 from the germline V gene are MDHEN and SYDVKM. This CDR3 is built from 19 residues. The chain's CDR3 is CASSLPIVLGETGNNEQFF. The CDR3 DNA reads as TGTGCCAGCAGTTTACCGATCGTTTTGGGGGAGACAGGGAACAATGAGCAGTTCTTC.

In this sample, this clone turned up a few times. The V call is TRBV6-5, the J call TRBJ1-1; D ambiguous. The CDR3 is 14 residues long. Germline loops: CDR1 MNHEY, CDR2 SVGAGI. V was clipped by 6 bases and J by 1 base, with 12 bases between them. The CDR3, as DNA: TGTGCCAGCAGCACCCAACAGAAGAACACTGAAGCTTTCTTT. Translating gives CASSTQQKNTEAFF.

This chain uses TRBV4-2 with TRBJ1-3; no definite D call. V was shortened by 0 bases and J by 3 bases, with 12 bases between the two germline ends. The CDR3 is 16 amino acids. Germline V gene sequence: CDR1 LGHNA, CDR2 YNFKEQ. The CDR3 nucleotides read TGTGCCAGCAGCCAAGATTCGGTCGGCGGTGGAAACACCATATATTTT. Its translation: CASSQDSVGGGNTIYF.

DNA for the CDR3: TGTGTCAGAAGCCCCGCGGAGGGTCAGATTTTCCACTTT. Translating it yields CVRSPAEGQIFHF. This chain uses TRBV7-5 with TRBJ1-6. TRBV7-5 is a listed pseudogene. There are 13 residues in the CDR3.

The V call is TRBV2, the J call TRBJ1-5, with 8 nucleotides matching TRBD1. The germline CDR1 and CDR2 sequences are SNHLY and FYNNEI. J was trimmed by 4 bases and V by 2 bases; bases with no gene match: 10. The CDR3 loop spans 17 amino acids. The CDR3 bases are TGTGCCAGCAGTGAATCACCCCAGGGGGCTGGGAATCAGCCCCAGCATTTT. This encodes CASSESPQGAGNQPQHF.

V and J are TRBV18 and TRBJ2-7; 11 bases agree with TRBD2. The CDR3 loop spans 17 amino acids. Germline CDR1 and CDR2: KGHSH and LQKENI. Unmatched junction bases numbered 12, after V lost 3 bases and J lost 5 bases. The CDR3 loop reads CASSPLTIAGGPNEQYF. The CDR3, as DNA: TGTGCCAGCTCACCCTTAACCATAGCGGGAGGGCCCAACGAGCAGTACTTC.

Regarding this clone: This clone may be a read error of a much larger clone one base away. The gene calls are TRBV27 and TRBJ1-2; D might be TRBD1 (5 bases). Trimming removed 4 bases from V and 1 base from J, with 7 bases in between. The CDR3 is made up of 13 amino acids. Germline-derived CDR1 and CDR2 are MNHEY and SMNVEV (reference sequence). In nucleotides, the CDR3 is TGTGCCAGCAGTTGGGGGGGTAACTATGGCTACACCTTC. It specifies CASSWGGNYGYTF.

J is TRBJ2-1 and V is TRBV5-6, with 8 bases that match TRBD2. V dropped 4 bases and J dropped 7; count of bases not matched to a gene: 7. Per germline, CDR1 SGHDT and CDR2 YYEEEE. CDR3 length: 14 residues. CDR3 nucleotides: TGTGCCAGCAGCCGTGGCGGGAGGCGGAATGAGCAGTTCTTC. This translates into CASSRGGRRNEQFF. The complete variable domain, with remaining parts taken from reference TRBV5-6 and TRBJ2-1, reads DAGVTQSPTHLIKTRGQQVTLRCSPKSGHDTVSWYQQALGQGPQFIFQYYEEEERQRGNFPDRFSGHQFPNYSSELNVNALLLGDSALYLCASSRGGRRNEQFFGPGTRLTVL.

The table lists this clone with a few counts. For the CDR3, the DNA is TGTGCCAGCAGCTTATTTCGGGGGAAGGATTCACCCCTCCACTTT. It encodes CASSLFRGKDSPLHF. V and J are TRBV7-2 and TRBJ1-6; D is perhaps TRBD1 (5 bases). This CDR3 is 15 amino acids long. Germline CDR1 is SGHTA and CDR2 is FQGNSA. The V end lost 2 bases, the J end lost 8 bases, and 13 bases lay between the germline ends.

CDR3 nucleotides: TGTGCCTGGAGTGTAGGGCAGGGGAGATACAATGAGCAGTTCTTC. Its protein is CAWSVGQGRYNEQFF. The chain recombines TRBV30 with TRBJ2-1; a possible D gene is TRBD1 (6 bases). CDR3 size: 15 residues. V was clipped by 0 bases and J by 4 bases, with 13 bases between them. CDR1 GTSNPN and CDR2 SVGIG come from the germline V gene (reference sequence).

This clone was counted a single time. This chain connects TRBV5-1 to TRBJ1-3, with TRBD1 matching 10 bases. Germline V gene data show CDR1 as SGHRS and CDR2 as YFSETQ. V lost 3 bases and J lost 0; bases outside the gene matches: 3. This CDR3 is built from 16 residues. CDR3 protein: CASSWDRGYSGNTIYF. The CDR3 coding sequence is TGCGCCAGCAGCTGGGACAGGGGCTACTCTGGAAACACCATATATTTT.

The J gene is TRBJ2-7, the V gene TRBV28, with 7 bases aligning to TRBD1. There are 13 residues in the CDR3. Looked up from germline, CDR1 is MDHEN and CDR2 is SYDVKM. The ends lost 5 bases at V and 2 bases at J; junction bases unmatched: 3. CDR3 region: CASSTGAPYEQYF. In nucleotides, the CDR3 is TGTGCCAGCAGTACAGGGGCCCCCTACGAGCAGTACTTC.

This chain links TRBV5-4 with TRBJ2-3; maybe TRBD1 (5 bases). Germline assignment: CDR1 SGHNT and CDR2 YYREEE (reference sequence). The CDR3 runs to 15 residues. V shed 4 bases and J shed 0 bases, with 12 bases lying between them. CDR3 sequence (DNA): TGTGCCAGCAGCCGCTCAGGGTTTAGCACAGATACGCAGTATTTT. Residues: CASSRSGFSTDTQYF.

CDR3 in DNA: TGTGCCAGCAGTTCGGGGGGATACCCCCCTGAAGCTTTCTTT. Its protein product is CASSSGGYPPEAFF. The chain uses TRBV28 and TRBJ1-1; D is perhaps TRBD1 (5 bases). CDR1 is MDHEN and CDR2 is SYDVKM in the germline V gene. This CDR3 is 14 amino acids long. Trimming took 4 bases from V and 6 from J, leaving 15 bases between them.

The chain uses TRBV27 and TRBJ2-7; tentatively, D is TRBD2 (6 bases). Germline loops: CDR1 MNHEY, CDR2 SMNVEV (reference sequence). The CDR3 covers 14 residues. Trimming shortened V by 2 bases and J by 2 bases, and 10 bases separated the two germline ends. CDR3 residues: CASSLLTGAYEQYF. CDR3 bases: TGTGCCAGCAGTTTACTTACGGGAGCCTACGAGCAGTACTTC.